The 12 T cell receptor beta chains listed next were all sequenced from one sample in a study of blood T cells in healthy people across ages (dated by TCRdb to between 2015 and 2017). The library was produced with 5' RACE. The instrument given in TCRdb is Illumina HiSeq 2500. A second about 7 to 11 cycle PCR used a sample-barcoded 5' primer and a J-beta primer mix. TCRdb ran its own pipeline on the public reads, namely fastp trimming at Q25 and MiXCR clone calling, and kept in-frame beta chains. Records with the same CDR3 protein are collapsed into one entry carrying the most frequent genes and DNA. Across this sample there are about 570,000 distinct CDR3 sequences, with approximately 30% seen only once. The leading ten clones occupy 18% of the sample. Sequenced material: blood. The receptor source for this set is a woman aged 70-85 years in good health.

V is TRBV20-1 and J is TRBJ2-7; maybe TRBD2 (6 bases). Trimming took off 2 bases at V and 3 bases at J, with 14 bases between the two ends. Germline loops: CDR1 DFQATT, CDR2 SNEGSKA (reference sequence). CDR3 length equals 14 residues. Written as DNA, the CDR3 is TGCAGTGCTAGATACCCGGGACTCTTCTACGAGCAGTACTTC. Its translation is CSARYPGLFYEQYF.

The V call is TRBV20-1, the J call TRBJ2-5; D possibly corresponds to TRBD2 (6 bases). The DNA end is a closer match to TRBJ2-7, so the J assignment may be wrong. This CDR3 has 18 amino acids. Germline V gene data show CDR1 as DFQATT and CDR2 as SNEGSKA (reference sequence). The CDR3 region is CSATSAGRANAGSYEQYF. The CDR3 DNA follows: TGCAGTGCAACCAGCGCGGGACGGGCGAATGCTGGATCTTACGAGCAGTACTTC.

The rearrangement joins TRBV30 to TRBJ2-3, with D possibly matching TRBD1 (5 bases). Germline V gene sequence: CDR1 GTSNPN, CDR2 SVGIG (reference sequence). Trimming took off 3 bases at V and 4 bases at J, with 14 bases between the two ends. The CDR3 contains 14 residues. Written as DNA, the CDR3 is TGTGCCTGGAGATTGGGGCTTTCGTCAGATACGCAGTATTTT. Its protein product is CAWRLGLSSDTQYF.

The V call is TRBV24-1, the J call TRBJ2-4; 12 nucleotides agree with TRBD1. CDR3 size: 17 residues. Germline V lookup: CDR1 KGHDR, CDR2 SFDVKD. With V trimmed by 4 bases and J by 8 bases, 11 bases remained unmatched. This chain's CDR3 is CATSEAGQGALSHIQYF. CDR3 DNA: TGTGCCACCAGTGAAGCGGGACAGGGGGCCTTGAGTCACATTCAGTACTTC.

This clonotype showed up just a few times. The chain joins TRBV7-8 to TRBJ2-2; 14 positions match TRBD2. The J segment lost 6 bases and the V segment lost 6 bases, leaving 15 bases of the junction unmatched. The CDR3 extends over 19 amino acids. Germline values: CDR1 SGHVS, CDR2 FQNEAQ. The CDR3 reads CASSTSYGGTSGGSGELFF. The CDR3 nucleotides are TGTGCCAGCAGTACCTCCTATGGCGGGACTAGCGGGGGATCCGGGGAGCTGTTTTTT.

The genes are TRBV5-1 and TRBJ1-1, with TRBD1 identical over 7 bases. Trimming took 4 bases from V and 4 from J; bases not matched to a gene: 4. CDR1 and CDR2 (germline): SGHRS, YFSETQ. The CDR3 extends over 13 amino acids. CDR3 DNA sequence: TGCGCCAGCAGCCAAGGGACAGCCACTGAAGCTTTCTTT. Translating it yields CASSQGTATEAFF.

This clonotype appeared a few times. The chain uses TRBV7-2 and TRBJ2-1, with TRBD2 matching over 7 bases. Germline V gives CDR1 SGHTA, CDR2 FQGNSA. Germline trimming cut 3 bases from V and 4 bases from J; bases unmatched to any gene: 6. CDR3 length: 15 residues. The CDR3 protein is CASSLAGLSYNEQFF. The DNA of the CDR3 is TGTGCCAGCAGCTTGGCGGGACTAAGTTACAATGAGCAGTTCTTC.

The CDR3 sequence: CASSETGQNGYTF. CDR3 nucleotide sequence: TGTGCCAGCAGTGAGACAGGGCAGAATGGCTACACCTTC. The rearrangement joins TRBV2 to TRBJ1-2, with 7 bases aligning to TRBD1. This CDR3 has 13 residues. V shed 3 bases and J 6 bases; nucleotides not matched to a gene: 4. The germline gives CDR1 SNHLY, CDR2 FYNNEI.

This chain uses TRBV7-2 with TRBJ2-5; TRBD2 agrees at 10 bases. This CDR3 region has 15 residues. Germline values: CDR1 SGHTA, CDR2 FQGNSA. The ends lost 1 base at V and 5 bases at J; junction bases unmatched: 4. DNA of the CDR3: TGTGCCAGCAGCTTAGTCCCAGCGGGGGGGGAGACCCAGTACTTC. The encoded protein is CASSLVPAGGETQYF.

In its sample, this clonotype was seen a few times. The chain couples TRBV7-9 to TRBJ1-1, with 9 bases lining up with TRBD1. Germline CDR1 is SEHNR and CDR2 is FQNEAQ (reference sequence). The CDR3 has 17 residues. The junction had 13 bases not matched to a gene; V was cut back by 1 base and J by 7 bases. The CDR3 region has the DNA TGTGCCAGCAGCTTAGGGACACAGGGGGCGAGGAACCTTGAAGCTTTCTTT. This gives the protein CASSLGTQGARNLEAFF.

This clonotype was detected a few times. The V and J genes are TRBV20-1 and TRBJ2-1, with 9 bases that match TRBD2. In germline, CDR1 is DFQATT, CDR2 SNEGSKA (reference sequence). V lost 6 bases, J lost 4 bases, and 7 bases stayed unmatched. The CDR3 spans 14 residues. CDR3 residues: CSAGPRGGYNEQFF. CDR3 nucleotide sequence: TGCAGTGCCGGCCCGCGGGGGGGATACAATGAGCAGTTCTTC.

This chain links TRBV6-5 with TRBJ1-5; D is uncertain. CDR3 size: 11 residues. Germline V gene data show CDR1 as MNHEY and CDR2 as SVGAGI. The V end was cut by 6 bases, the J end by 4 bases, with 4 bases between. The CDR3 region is CASSQNQPQHF. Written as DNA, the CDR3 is TGTGCCAGCAGCCAGAATCAGCCCCAGCATTTT.